These T cell receptor beta chains were read from a single sample in a study of early T cells in non-severe SARS-CoV-2 infection. TCRdb reanalysed the 5' RACE reads using MiXCR and keeps one entry per CDR3 protein. The sample holds 80,000 to 100,000 distinct CDR3 sequences; approximately 9.9% are singletons and the top ten take less than 5.5%. The specimen was whole blood, collected at baseline. The receptors originated from an adult who was a healthcare worker with PCR-confirmed SARS-CoV-2 infection or an uninfected control (not recorded which). Both conserved end residues are part of each CDR3. The D gene is left open where the match is weak. Only some rows state a clone size, as once, few, many or a class for expanded clones.

>TRBV4-2|few|TRBD1|TRBJ2-5
CASSQEVTGGETQYF
TGTGCCAGCAGCCAAGAAGTGACAGGGGGCGAGACCCAGTACTTC
>TRBV5-4|-|-|TRBJ1-1
CASSLAGRDTEAFF
TGTGCCAGCAGCTTGGCAGGGAGGGACACTGAAGCTTTCTTT
>TRBV18|many|-|TRBJ1-1
CASSSDIYNTEAFF
TGTGCCAGCTCATCTGACATATACAACACTGAAGCTTTCTTT
>TRBV7-3|-|-|TRBJ1-3
CASSAFEGAINTIYF
TGTGCCAGCAGCGCGTTCGAGGGAGCGATAAACACCATATATTTT
>TRBV6-6|many|-|TRBJ1-2
CASSLGPDGYTF
TGTGCCAGCAGTTTGGGACCGGATGGCTACACCTTC
>TRBV7-9|many|TRBD1|TRBJ1-2
CASSPTGGGYTF
TGTGCCAGCAGCCCGACAGGGGGAGGCTACACCTTC
>TRBV11-2|-|-|TRBJ2-4
CASSLGGTGKNIQYF
TGTGCCAGCAGCTTAGGGGGTACGGGCAAAAACATTCAGTACTTC
>TRBV2|few|TRBD2|TRBJ2-1
CASSGTSGGAFSYNEQFF
TGTGCCAGCAGTGGGACTAGCGGGGGGGCCTTCTCCTACAATGAGCAGTTCTTC
>TRBV11-3|many|TRBD1|TRBJ2-3
CASSLGIRTGDTDTQYF
TGTGCCAGCAGCTTAGGGATAAGGACAGGGGACACAGATACGCAGTATTTT
>TRBV20-1|many|-|TRBJ2-1
CSARATGTSYNEQFF
TGCAGTGCTAGAGCCACGGGAACCTCCTACAATGAGCAGTTCTTC
>TRBV7-2|few|TRBD2|TRBJ2-3
CASSQGTSGASTDTQYF
TGTGCCAGCAGCCAGGGGACTAGCGGGGCTAGCACAGATACGCAGTATTTT
>TRBV3-1|once|-|TRBJ1-4
CASSHSSSGEKLFF
TGTGCCAGCAGTCATTCATCTTCGGGCGAAAAACTGTTTTTT
>TRBV27|-|-|TRBJ2-4
CASSLKTTALAKNIQYF
TGTGCCAGCAGTTTAAAGACTACCGCTCTAGCCAAAAACATTCAGTACTTC
>TRBV29-1|few|-|TRBJ2-2
CSATTANTGELFF
TGCAGTGCCACGACGGCGAACACCGGGGAGCTGTTTTTT
>TRBV19|-|-|TRBJ2-6
CASSIASSGANVLTF
TGTGCCAGTAGTATTGCGAGTTCTGGGGCCAACGTCCTGACTTTC
>TRBV18|many|-|TRBJ1-1
CASSPLGNTEAFF
TGTGCCAGCTCACCGCTAGGGAATACTGAAGCTTTCTTT
>TRBV19|few|-|TRBJ2-3
CASSPSELGDTQYF
TGTGCCAGTTCCCCAAGCGAGCTCGGAGATACGCAGTATTTT
>TRBV20-1|many|-|TRBJ1-1
CSALTNRVAFF
TGCAGTGCTTTAACCAACAGGGTAGCTTTCTTT
>TRBV7-2|many|TRBD2|TRBJ2-2
CASSFSRAGGGNGELFF
TGTGCCAGCAGCTTCTCCCGGGCGGGAGGGGGAAACGGGGAGCTGTTTTTT
>TRBV7-2|few|-|TRBJ1-6
CASSLAGEYSPLHF
TGTGCCAGCAGCTTAGCGGGAGAATACTCACCCCTCCACTTT
>TRBV24-1|-|-|TRBJ2-3
CATSGEDTQYF
TGTGCCACCAGTGGAGAAGATACGCAGTATTTT
>TRBV2|many|TRBD2|TRBJ2-2
CASRMGGGPSTGELFF
TGTGCCAGCAGGATGGGCGGGGGACCGTCCACCGGGGAGCTGTTTTTT
>TRBV6-7|-|-|TRBJ2-7
CASRSPLEQYF
TGTGCCAGCAGATCACCCCTCGAGCAGTACTTC
>TRBV24-1|few|-|TRBJ1-1
CATSDSSTAEAFF
TGTGCCACCAGTGATTCCAGCACGGCTGAAGCTTTCTTT